The T cell receptor beta chain described here comes from a study of blood T cell repertoires in COVID-19. The CDR3 has 18 amino acids. Germline values: CDR1 LGHNA, CDR2 YNFKEQ. Trimming removed 1 base at V and 0 bases at J, with 19 bases between. Profiling relied on immunoSEQ multiplex PCR, and the TCRdb table lists in-frame clones only, not all of them. Of some 250,000 clones listed, about four fifths are singletons. The V and J genes are TRBV4-2 and TRBJ2-7; the D gene is possibly TRBD2 (6 bases). The sequence derives from a man aged 25 to 40 who had recovered from COVID-19. The sequenced sample consisted of peripheral blood. Here the CDR3 DNA reads TGTGCCAGCAGCCAAGTTTCCGGGACTGTCCTAAGCTCCTACGAGCAGTACTTC. It translates to CASSQVSGTVLSSYEQYF.